What follows are 30 T cell receptor beta chains derived from one specimen sequenced in a study of low-dose radiotherapy and immunotherapy resistance in tumors. Noted time point: after trial treatment. Indicated treatment: LDRT plus nivolumab, ipilimumab, low-dose cyclophosphamide and aspirin (RACIN trial). Primers targeting TRAV and TRBV primed first-strand cDNA, covering alpha and beta chains. The authors ran 20 PCR cycles to amplify TCRs with a constant-region primer and V-primer adapter. TCRdb independently ran MiXCR on the reads; one entry per CDR3 protein. Of 65,000 to 85,000 distinct CDR3 sequences in the sample, less than 20% were seen once. Here the sequenced sample was PBMCs, taken after low-dose radiotherapy plus immunotherapy. The receptors stem from a male donor with prostate cancer.

This clonotype was picked up many times. The CDR3 nucleotides are TGCAGCGTTGACCCTAAGGACAGGGGCCGTACTAACTATGGCTACACCTTC. Its translation: CSVDPKDRGRTNYGYTF. This rearrangement joins TRBV29-1 to TRBJ1-2; 9 nucleotides agree with TRBD1. Germline V lookup: CDR1 SQVTM, CDR2 ANQGSEA. CDR3 length: 17 amino acids. The J segment lost 0 bases and the V segment lost 3 bases, leaving 11 bases of the junction unmatched.

There are many counts of this clonotype. The chain employs TRBV28 and TRBJ2-2; tentatively, D is TRBD2 (6 bases). The germline V gene encodes CDR1 MDHEN and CDR2 SYDVKM. The CDR3 totals 14 residues. Trimming took off 3 bases at V and 4 bases at J, with 9 bases between the two ends. The CDR3 DNA follows: TGTGCCAGCAGTTTGGGAGGAGGCACCGGGGAGCTGTTTTTT. It codes for CASSLGGGTGELFF.

This clonotype has a count of ten or more. The chain uses TRBV29-1 and TRBJ1-1; the D is unclear. Germline assignment: CDR1 SQVTM and CDR2 ANQGSEA. V shed 6 bases and J shed 1 base, with 9 bases lying between them. The CDR3 is made up of 12 amino acids. CDR3 residues: CSVDDGNTEAFF. CDR3 in DNA: TGCAGCGTGGACGACGGGAACACTGAAGCTTTCTTT.

Points on this clonotype: It differs at one base from a far larger clone, so likely a read error. The CDR3 sequence: CASSPEGGTEAFF. The CDR3 DNA is TGTGCCAGCAGCCCTGAAGGGGGCACTGAAGCTTTCTTT. The J gene is TRBJ1-1, the V gene TRBV9, with D possibly being TRBD1 (6 bases). Germline V gives CDR1 SGDLS, CDR2 YYNGEE. This CDR3 is built from 13 residues. V was shortened by 4 bases and J by 4 bases, with 11 bases between the two germline ends.

This rearrangement joins TRBV29-1 to TRBJ2-1; D is uncertain. This CDR3 region has 11 residues. V was pared by 2 bases and J by 8 bases, with 7 bases between. The germline V gene has CDR1 SQVTM and CDR2 ANQGSEA. This chain's CDR3 is CSVEPGHEQFF. DNA of the CDR3: TGCAGCGTTGAACCTGGTCATGAGCAGTTCTTC.

This clonotype has ten or more counts. J is TRBJ2-1 and V is TRBV20-1; 7 bases align to TRBD2. CDR1 and CDR2 from the germline V gene are DFQATT and SNEGSKA (reference sequence). This CDR3 has 18 residues. Trimming took 5 bases from V and 0 from J; bases not matched to a gene: 16. The CDR3 region has the DNA TGCAGTGCTGTTGTTGCGGGAGTTGTCCGAAGCTCCTACAATGAGCAGTTCTTC. As protein: CSAVVAGVVRSSYNEQFF.

Points on this clonotype: The junction does not match germline at one end; this may be a read error. This chain links TRBV29-1 with TRBJ1-6, with D possibly being TRBD1 (6 bases). This CDR3 region has 13 residues. CDR1 is SQVTM and CDR2 is ANQGSEA in the germline V gene. The CDR3 DNA reads as TGCAGTGTGGGGGACACCGATAATCCACCCCTCCACTTT. Translation: CSVGDTDNPPLHF. Full variable domain (missing parts from reference TRBV29-1 and TRBJ1-6): SAVISQKPSRDICQRGTSLTIQCQVDSQVTMMFWYRQQPGQSLTLIATANQGSEATYESGFVIDKFPISRPNLTFSTLTVSNMSPEDSSIYLCSVGDTDNPPLHFGNGTRLTVT.

This clonotype was picked up many times. The chain recombines TRBV15 with TRBJ2-7; 8 nucleotides match TRBD1. The germline V gene has CDR1 LNHNV and CDR2 YYDKDF (reference sequence). There are 16 residues in the CDR3. Trimming cost V 1 base and J 2 bases; bases outside gene matches: 7. The CDR3 DNA follows: TGTGCCACCAGCAGAGCCACCGGGACAGGCACCTACGAGCAGTACTTC. Its translation is CATSRATGTGTYEQYF.

This clonotype showed up many times. The CDR3 nucleotides are TGTGCCAGCAGCCTGCACAATGAGCAGTTCTTC. It yields the protein CASSLHNEQFF. The chain combines TRBV6-6 with TRBJ2-1; D is unresolved. The CDR3 has 11 residues. Germline lookup yields CDR1 MNHNY and CDR2 SVGAGI (reference sequence). V shed 6 bases and J shed 5 bases, with 5 bases lying between them.

At least ten counts were recorded for this clonotype. The chain uses TRBV11-2 and TRBJ2-1; no clear D gene. V was shortened by 3 bases and J by 0 bases, with 15 bases between the two germline ends. Looked up from germline, CDR1 is SGHAT and CDR2 is FQNNGV. This CDR3 is built from 17 residues. CDR3 loop: CASSLLLEAYSYNEQFF. For the CDR3, the DNA is TGTGCCAGCAGCTTGTTACTCGAAGCCTACTCCTACAATGAGCAGTTCTTC.

This clonotype was seen many times. This chain connects TRBV29-1 to TRBJ2-5; maybe TRBD1 (6 bases). CDR3 length: 16 amino acids. The V and J ends lost 4 bases and 2 bases respectively, with 20 bases between them. Germline values: CDR1 SQVTM, CDR2 ANQGSEA. The DNA for the CDR3 is TGCAGCGTTGTCCCTCCGGGACAAGTCCTTCAAGAGACCCAGTACTTC. Its translation: CSVVPPGQVLQETQYF. The whole variable domain, remainder taken from reference TRBV29-1 and TRBJ2-5, is SAVISQKPSRDICQRGTSLTIQCQVDSQVTMMFWYRQQPGQSLTLIATANQGSEATYESGFVIDKFPISRPNLTFSTLTVSNMSPEDSSIYLCSVVPPGQVLQETQYFGPGTRLLVL.

The V call is TRBV18, the J call TRBJ2-3; D gene unclear. This CDR3 comprises 15 residues. CDR1 KGHSH and CDR2 LQKENI come from the germline V gene. V shed 5 bases and J shed 0 bases, with 12 bases lying between them. For the CDR3, the DNA is TGTGCCAGCTCAATGATCACAGAGAGCACAGATACGCAGTATTTT. It encodes CASSMITESTDTQYF.

The chain combines TRBV29-1 with TRBJ2-1; 10 bases agree with TRBD2. The CDR3 has 15 amino acids. The trim removed 4 bases at V and 3 bases at J, leaving 6 bases unmatched. Germline loops: CDR1 SQVTM, CDR2 ANQGSEA. The CDR3 sequence is CSVAPGLANYNEQFF. CDR3 nucleotide sequence: TGCAGCGTTGCACCGGGACTAGCGAACTACAATGAGCAGTTCTTC.

The chain recombines TRBV9 with TRBJ2-5, with TRBD1 matching over 9 bases. CDR3 size: 14 residues. The trim removed 0 bases at V and 5 bases at J, leaving 2 bases unmatched. From germline, CDR1 is SGDLS and CDR2 YYNGEE. CDR3 coding DNA: TGTGCCAGCAGCGTAGACAGGGGGCAGGAGACCCAGTACTTC. Translating it yields CASSVDRGQETQYF. Full variable domain (missing parts from reference TRBV9 and TRBJ2-5): DSGVTQTPKHLITATGQRVTLRCSPRSGDLSVYWYQQSLDQGLQFLIQYYNGEERAKGNILERFSAQQFPDLHSELNLSSLELGDSALYFCASSVDRGQETQYFGPGTRLLVL.

There are many counts of this clonotype. The chain has TRBV29-1 and TRBJ2-7; a possible D gene is TRBD2 (6 bases). V dropped 7 bases and J dropped 0 bases, with 13 bases sitting between them. The CDR3 spans 13 residues. CDR1 and CDR2 (germline): SQVTM, ANQGSEA. The CDR3 loop is CSARDWGSYEQYF. As DNA, the CDR3 is TGCAGCGCCCGGGACTGGGGCTCCTACGAGCAGTACTTC.

This clonotype was recorded many times. The V and J genes are TRBV6-5 and TRBJ1-1; D gene uncertain. Trimming left V 9 bases short and J 1 base short, with 12 bases between. Looked up from germline, CDR1 is MNHEY and CDR2 is SVGAGI. The length of the CDR3 is 13 residues. In DNA, the CDR3 is TGTGCCAGTAACGCCAGAGAGAACACTGAAGCTTTCTTT. Amino acid sequence: CASNARENTEAFF.

In the case of this clonotype: One end of the junction varies from germline; a read error may be responsible. The gene calls are TRBV7-9 and TRBJ2-6; D is perhaps TRBD1 (6 bases). CDR1 and CDR2 (germline): SEHNR, FQNEAQ (reference sequence). The CDR3 loop spans 16 amino acids. The CDR3 DNA reads TGTGTCAGCAGCGCCGACAGGCTCTCTGGGGCCAAGGTCCTGACTTTC. This translates into CVSSADRLSGAKVLTF.

Details on this clonotype: This likely traces to a read error, being one base from a far larger clone. The V call is TRBV6-6, the J call TRBJ2-1; 9 bases line up with TRBD2. CDR3 length equals 15 residues. J lost 13 bases, V lost 2 bases, and 12 bases had no gene match. Germline CDR1 and CDR2: MNHNY and SVGAGI (reference sequence). The CDR3, as DNA: TGTGCCAGCAGTTACCGAACTAGCGGGCAAGAGACCCAGTTCTTC. Amino acids: CASSYRTSGQETQFF.

This chain connects TRBV19 to TRBJ2-1; D is tentatively TRBD1 or TRBD2 (5 bases each). Trimming cost V 7 bases and J 7 bases, with 8 bases left between them. CDR1 LNHDA and CDR2 SQIVND come from the germline V gene (reference sequence). The CDR3 extends over 11 amino acids. CDR3 region: CASIWGNEQFF. In DNA form, the CDR3 reads TGTGCCAGTATTTGGGGGAATGAGCAGTTCTTC.

This clonotype was found many times. The V gene is TRBV6-2 or TRBV6-3, the J gene TRBJ2-3; D is possibly TRBD2 (6 bases). The CDR3 consists of 15 residues. The germline CDR1 and CDR2 sequences are MNHEY and SVGEGT. The V gene lost 0 bases and the J gene lost 5 bases, with 12 bases spanning the gap. CDR3 amino acids: CASSYSREMGDTQYF. CDR3 nucleotides: TGTGCCAGCAGTTACTCACGGGAGATGGGAGATACGCAGTATTTT.

This clonotype was seen ten or more times. The gene calls are TRBV12-3 or TRBV12-4 and TRBJ2-5; no clear D gene. This CDR3 contains 12 residues. V lost 4 bases and J 10 bases, leaving 13 bases between the germline ends. CDR3 residues: CASSSRGLGQYF. The CDR3 DNA reads TGTGCCAGCAGTTCGCGAGGTTTGGGCCAGTACTTC.

This clonotype was counted at least ten times. This sequence joins TRBV9 and TRBJ1-4; possibly TRBD1 for D (6 bases). Looked up from germline, CDR1 is SGDLS and CDR2 is YYNGEE. The length of the CDR3 is 12 residues. The ends were cut back, 5 bases at V and 12 bases at J, with 14 bases in the middle. This CDR3 is CASRGQFGELFF. The CDR3 bases are TGTGCCAGCAGAGGACAGTTTGGGGAACTGTTTTTT.

This clonotype has at least ten counts. The chain is built from TRBV18 and TRBJ2-7; D tentatively reads TRBD1 or TRBD2 (7 bases each). Per germline, CDR1 KGHSH and CDR2 LQKENI. Trimming stripped 2 bases from V and 2 bases from J, with 10 bases between. This CDR3 is 14 amino acids long. CDR3: CASSPGRGPYEQYF. As DNA, the CDR3 is TGTGCCAGCTCACCAGGGAGGGGGCCCTACGAGCAGTACTTC.

Worth noting for this clonotype: This may stem from a read error, because a much larger clone lies one nucleotide away. The CDR3 reads CASHRDSGLNEQFF. For the CDR3, the DNA is TGTGCTTCCCACCGGGACAGCGGGCTCAATGAGCAGTTCTTC. The chain links TRBV19 to TRBJ2-1, with a possible D match to TRBD1 (7 bases). The CDR3 sequence is 14 residues long. Germline assignment: CDR1 LNHDA and CDR2 SQIVND (reference sequence).

At least ten counts were recorded for this clonotype. The rearrangement joins TRBV6-2 or TRBV6-3 to TRBJ1-2; D unresolved. Germline V lookup: CDR1 MNHEY, CDR2 SVGEGT. This CDR3 is built from 15 residues. Trimming took 2 bases from V and 1 from J, leaving 11 bases between them. CDR3 nucleotide sequence: TGTGCCAGCAGTTACGCCCGAAACATTAACTATGGCTACACCTTC. It is translated as CASSYARNINYGYTF.

The gene calls are TRBV20-1 and TRBJ2-1, with TRBD1 as a possible D gene (7 bases). The CDR3 loop spans 15 amino acids. CDR1 and CDR2 (germline): DFQATT, SNEGSKA (reference sequence). The germline V and J ends were trimmed by 1 base and 6 bases, with 16 bases remaining between them. The CDR3 DNA follows: TGCAGTGCTAGAGTTCCGACAGGGACTCGCAATGAGCAGTTCTTC. Protein product: CSARVPTGTRNEQFF.

In this sample, this clonotype turned up many times. The genes are TRBV6-1 and TRBJ2-3, with 13 bases identical to TRBD2. Trimming removed 4 bases from V and 2 bases from J; junction bases left unmatched: 3. The CDR3 extends over 16 amino acids. Germline CDR1 MNHNS, CDR2 SASEGT. The DNA of the CDR3 is TGTGCCAGCAGTGGCGGACTAGCGGGAGACACAGATACGCAGTATTTT. Translating it yields CASSGGLAGDTDTQYF.

CDR3 protein: CATSRTSGKGGTQYF. Written as DNA, the CDR3 is TGTGCCACCAGTAGGACTAGCGGGAAGGGAGGTACGCAGTATTTT. This chain connects TRBV15 to TRBJ2-3; 12 bases map to TRBD2. The V gene end was trimmed by 6 bases and the J gene end by 8 bases; junction bases not matched to a gene: 9. The CDR3 has 15 residues. Germline values: CDR1 LNHNV, CDR2 YYDKDF (reference sequence).

This clonotype has ten or more counts. The chain links TRBV12-3 or TRBV12-4 to TRBJ2-7, with 13 nucleotides matching TRBD2. J gave up 0 bases and V 6 bases, and 8 bases lay outside the gene matches. The CDR3 length is 17 residues. CDR3 sequence reads: CASSPTSGRSGSYEQYF. The CDR3 bases are TGTGCCAGCAGCCCGACTAGCGGGAGGTCGGGCTCCTACGAGCAGTACTTC.

This clonotype occurred many times. The CDR3 sequence is CASSLGSQGYTF. The CDR3 DNA sequence: TGTGCCAGCAGTTTAGGCAGCCAAGGCTACACCTTC. This chain links TRBV12-3 or TRBV12-4 with TRBJ1-2, with no clear D. The CDR3 is 12 amino acids. V was pared by 1 base and J by 8 bases, with 8 bases between.